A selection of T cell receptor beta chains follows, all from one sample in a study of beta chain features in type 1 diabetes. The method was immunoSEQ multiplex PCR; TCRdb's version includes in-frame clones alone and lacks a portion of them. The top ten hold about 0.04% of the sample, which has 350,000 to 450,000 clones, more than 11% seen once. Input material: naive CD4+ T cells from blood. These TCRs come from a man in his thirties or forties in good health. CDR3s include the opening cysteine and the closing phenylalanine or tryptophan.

CDR3 protein: CASSPRTSGQETQYF; J gene: TRBJ2-5; V gene: TRBV6-1
CDR3 protein: CASSQDGGYADTQYF; J gene: TRBJ2-3; V gene: TRBV4-3
CDR3 protein: CASSLVGLVFGEQFF; J gene: TRBJ2-1; V gene: TRBV5-4
CDR3 protein: CASSEQGIGEKLFF; J gene: TRBJ1-4; V gene: TRBV5-1
CDR3 protein: CAWSRGTGGDQPQHF; J gene: TRBJ1-5; V gene: TRBV30
CDR3 protein: CASSLSARSTDTQYF; J gene: TRBJ2-3; V gene: TRBV5-4
CDR3 protein: CASSLVLGPRETQYF; J gene: TRBJ2-5; V gene: TRBV11-3
CDR3 protein: CASSLLGRNTEAFF; J gene: TRBJ1-1; V gene: TRBV27
CDR3 protein: CASSLGAGLGETQYF; J gene: TRBJ2-5; V gene: TRBV7-3
CDR3 protein: CASSFSLGDRGSDTQYF; J gene: TRBJ2-3; V gene: TRBV7-9
CDR3 protein: CASTESGGHTDTQYF; J gene: TRBJ2-3; V gene: TRBV6-1
CDR3 protein: CASSLPGSTDTQYF; J gene: TRBJ2-3; V gene: TRBV7-2
CDR3 protein: CASSQVGGTYNEQFF; J gene: TRBJ2-1; V gene: TRBV4-3
CDR3 protein: CASSQEIFGEEFF; J gene: TRBJ2-1; V gene: TRBV14
CDR3 protein: CASSVVGQTSTDTQYF; J gene: TRBJ2-3; V gene: TRBV9
CDR3 protein: CASSVDTSGGTLETQYF; J gene: TRBJ2-5; V gene: TRBV9
CDR3 protein: CASSLSRLAGANSYNEQFF; J gene: TRBJ2-1; V gene: TRBV7-9
CDR3 protein: CASSLRLIGGSYNEQFF; J gene: TRBJ2-1; V gene: TRBV7-2
CDR3 protein: CSAGDTASEKLFF; J gene: TRBJ1-4; V gene: TRBV29-1
CDR3 protein: CASSVGGGPYNEQFF; J gene: TRBJ2-1; V gene: TRBV9
CDR3 protein: CASSFSQETQYF; J gene: TRBJ2-5; V gene: TRBV2
CDR3 protein: CASSEPGANVLTF; J gene: TRBJ2-6; V gene: TRBV2
CDR3 protein: CAWNPDRAGGYGYTF; J gene: TRBJ1-2; V gene: TRBV30
CDR3 protein: CASRPLWTVTDTQYF; J gene: TRBJ2-3; V gene: TRBV27
CDR3 protein: CASSPRDIYTDTQYF; J gene: TRBJ2-3; V gene: TRBV25-1
CDR3 protein: CASSLRDRAYNEQFF; J gene: TRBJ2-1; V gene: TRBV7-2
CDR3 protein: CASSPPQARIQETQYF; J gene: TRBJ2-5; V gene: TRBV18
CDR3 protein: CAWSEEFIYGYTF; J gene: TRBJ1-2; V gene: TRBV30
CDR3 protein: CASSPRTGDDNEQFF; J gene: TRBJ2-1; V gene: TRBV5-4